The 7 T cell receptor beta chains below were found in one sample sequenced in a study of T cells in Graves' hyperthyroidism and ophthalmopathy. The source material, RNA transcripts, was used to amplify TCR beta CDR3 regions. The TCR CDR3 first-round RT-PCR relied on the HTBI primer set. TCRdb recomputed calls from the multiplex PCR reads with MiXCR, one row per CDR3 protein. The data contain roughly 350,000 distinct CDR3 sequences, roughly 14% of them singletons. Sequencing input: blood. The receptors derive from a woman aged 25-40 years with Graves' ophthalmopathy.

At least ten counts were recorded for this clonotype. V gene TRBV20-1 combines with J gene TRBJ1-2, with no clear D. V dropped 2 bases and J dropped 2 bases, with 9 bases sitting between them. The CDR3 totals 13 residues. The germline V gene has CDR1 DFQATT and CDR2 SNEGSKA (reference sequence). In nucleotides, the CDR3 is TGCAGTGCTAGACCGACCTCCAACTATGGCTACACCTTC. It codes for CSARPTSNYGYTF.

This clonotype was recorded many times. The chain couples TRBV5-5 to TRBJ1-1; the D is unclear. V was cut by 0 bases and J by 7 bases, with 10 bases left in between. The germline V gene has CDR1 SGHKS and CDR2 YYEKEE (reference sequence). The CDR3 contains 13 residues. CDR3 sequence: CASSLGNSLEAFF. CDR3 nucleotide sequence: TGTGCCAGCAGCTTGGGAAACAGCCTTGAAGCTTTCTTT. Full variable domain (outside the CDR3, taken from reference TRBV5-5 and TRBJ1-1): DAGVTQSPTHLIKTRGQQVTLRCSPISGHKSVSWYQQVLGQGPQFIFQYYEKEERGRGNFPDRFSARQFPNYSSELNVNALLLGDSALYLCASSLGNSLEAFFGQGTRLTVV.

This clonotype was counted at least ten times. V gene TRBV11-2 combines with J gene TRBJ2-7, with D uncertain. V was clipped by 1 base and J by 0 bases, with 10 bases between them. The CDR3 contains 15 residues. Germline V gene data show CDR1 as SGHAT and CDR2 as FQNNGV. CDR3 DNA: TGTGCCAGCAGCTTAGTGAGTTCGACCTCCTACGAGCAGTACTTC. Protein product: CASSLVSSTSYEQYF. The full variable domain, with the rest looked up from reference TRBV11-2 and TRBJ2-7, is EAGVAQSPRYKIIEKRQSVAFWCNPISGHATLYWYQQILGQGPKLLIQFQNNGVVDDSQLPKDRFSAERLKGVDSTLKIQPAKLEDSAVYLCASSLVSSTSYEQYFGPGTRLTVT.

This clonotype was detected many times. The genes are TRBV2 and TRBJ2-7; the match to TRBD1 covers 9 bases. CDR1 and CDR2 from the germline V gene are SNHLY and FYNNEI. The V and J ends lost 7 bases and 5 bases, in that order; junction bases with no gene match: 12. This CDR3 is built from 15 residues. The CDR3 DNA reads TGTGCCAGCACCCTACCGGGACAGGGTTTCAACGAGCAGTACTTC. This codes for CASTLPGQGFNEQYF.

The chain couples TRBV7-2 to TRBJ1-5; D might be TRBD1 (5 bases). Germline V lookup: CDR1 SGHTA, CDR2 FQGNSA. The CDR3 totals 14 residues. V lost 2 bases and J lost 1, with 6 bases in between. The CDR3 nucleotides are TGTGCCAGCAGCTTATGGGACAGCAATCAGCCCCAGCATTTT. Its translation: CASSLWDSNQPQHF.

The table lists this clonotype with a few counts. V is TRBV6-5 and J is TRBJ2-7; 9 nucleotides agree with TRBD2. The germline gives CDR1 MNHEY, CDR2 SVGAGI. The CDR3 has 14 amino acids. V lost 8 bases and J lost 4; bases outside the gene matches: 9. CDR3 sequence (DNA): TGTGCCAGCTCTCGTAGCGGGGGTTCTTACGAGCAGTACTTC. Amino acids: CASSRSGGSYEQYF.

This clonotype was detected many times. The chain links TRBV24-1 to TRBJ2-5, with TRBD2 identical over 9 bases. Germline CDR1 reads KGHDR; CDR2 reads SFDVKD. The CDR3 is 14 amino acids. The trim removed 8 bases at V and 5 bases at J, leaving 8 bases unmatched. DNA of the CDR3: TGTGCCACCATCAGGCGGGGGGGCGGTGAGACCCAGTACTTC. Translating gives CATIRRGGGETQYF.